Listed below are T cell receptor beta chains from one sample, sequenced in a study of early T cells in non-severe SARS-CoV-2 infection. TCRdb reprocessed the 5' RACE reads with MiXCR, giving one entry per CDR3 protein. The sample shows more than 80,000 distinct CDR3 sequences, around 10% of them seen only once. The sequencing sample was made of whole blood. The receptors originated from an adult who was a healthcare worker with PCR-confirmed SARS-CoV-2 infection or an uninfected control (not recorded which). Both conserved end residues are part of each CDR3. A D gene is named only where the DNA matches it firmly. The listing skips clone size in some rows; elsewhere it reads once, few, many or a size class.

CDR3aa: CASSQAGGYNTEAFF; CDR3nt: TGTGCCAGCAGCCAAGCGGGGGGGTACAACACTGAAGCTTTCTTT; v_gene: TRBV4-2; abundance: many; j_gene: TRBJ1-1; d_gene: NA
CDR3aa: CASSSPGLAGGEQYF; CDR3nt: TGTGCCAGCAGCTCGCCTGGACTAGCGGGCGGCGAGCAGTACTTC; v_gene: TRBV7-9; abundance: NA; j_gene: TRBJ2-7; d_gene: TRBD2
CDR3aa: CASSLGLAKNIQYF; CDR3nt: TGTGCCAGCAGTTTAGGGTTAGCCAAAAACATTCAGTACTTC; v_gene: TRBV28; abundance: NA; j_gene: TRBJ2-4; d_gene: NA
CDR3aa: CASSPERGGSTDTQYF; CDR3nt: TGCGCCAGCAGCCCCGAGCGGGGGGGCAGCACAGATACGCAGTATTTT; v_gene: TRBV4-1; abundance: few; j_gene: TRBJ2-3; d_gene: TRBD2
CDR3aa: CASSTLPRTSGRNEQFF; CDR3nt: TGTGCCAGTAGTACCCTTCCTCGGACTAGCGGGAGGAATGAGCAGTTCTTC; v_gene: TRBV19; abundance: few; j_gene: TRBJ2-1; d_gene: TRBD2
CDR3aa: CASSETWGTRREDDTQYF; CDR3nt: TGTGCCAGCAGTGAAACGTGGGGCACCCGTAGGGAAGACGATACGCAGTATTTT; v_gene: TRBV6-1; abundance: many; j_gene: TRBJ2-3; d_gene: NA
CDR3aa: CAIRDRGLNEQYF; CDR3nt: TGTGCCATCAGGGACAGGGGGCTGAACGAGCAGTACTTC; v_gene: TRBV10-3; abundance: NA; j_gene: TRBJ2-7; d_gene: TRBD1
CDR3aa: CASSTVGQGQYEQYF; CDR3nt: TGTGCCAGCTCAACCGTGGGACAGGGACAGTACGAGCAGTACTTC; v_gene: TRBV18; abundance: many; j_gene: TRBJ2-7; d_gene: TRBD1
CDR3aa: CASSLRRWNYNEQFF; CDR3nt: TGTGCCAGCAGCTTGAGACGGTGGAACTACAATGAGCAGTTCTTC; v_gene: TRBV7-2; abundance: many; j_gene: TRBJ2-1; d_gene: NA
CDR3aa: CASRGGQAQGQETQYF; CDR3nt: TGCGCCAGCAGGGGCGGACAGGCACAAGGCCAAGAGACCCAGTACTTC; v_gene: TRBV5-1; abundance: NA; j_gene: TRBJ2-5; d_gene: TRBD1
CDR3aa: CASRLTGGEAFF; CDR3nt: TGTGCCAGCAGATTGACAGGGGGAGAAGCTTTCTTT; v_gene: TRBV12-3/TRBV12-4; abundance: many; j_gene: TRBJ1-1; d_gene: TRBD1
CDR3aa: CASSRTMGDRQPQHF; CDR3nt: TGCGCCAGCAGTCGCACAATGGGGGATCGACAGCCCCAGCATTTT; v_gene: TRBV4-1; abundance: few; j_gene: TRBJ1-5; d_gene: NA
CDR3aa: CASKLGPTSTDTQYF; CDR3nt: TGTGCCAGCAAACTGGGCCCAACTAGCACAGATACGCAGTATTTT; v_gene: TRBV6-6; abundance: NA; j_gene: TRBJ2-3; d_gene: NA
CDR3aa: CASTHSNGGPPVAQYF; CDR3nt: TGCGCCAGCACCCATTCGAACGGGGGGCCACCAGTGGCCCAGTACTTC; v_gene: TRBV5-1; abundance: few; j_gene: TRBJ2-5; d_gene: NA
CDR3aa: CASSLSSGRAPPYNEQFF; CDR3nt: TGTGCCAGCAGCTTAAGTAGCGGGAGGGCCCCGCCCTACAATGAGCAGTTCTTC; v_gene: TRBV11-3; abundance: many; j_gene: TRBJ2-1; d_gene: TRBD2
CDR3aa: CASSGAGTSGNIQYF; CDR3nt: TGTGCCAGCAGTGGGGCCGGGACAAGTGGAAACATTCAGTACTTC; v_gene: TRBV6-1; abundance: NA; j_gene: TRBJ2-4; d_gene: NA
CDR3aa: CASSTSSNEQFF; CDR3nt: TGTGCCAGTAGCACATCAAGCAATGAGCAGTTCTTC; v_gene: TRBV19; abundance: many; j_gene: TRBJ2-1; d_gene: NA
CDR3aa: CASTHTQGSVEQYF; CDR3nt: TGTGCCAGCACTCATACACAGGGATCAGTCGAGCAGTACTTC; v_gene: TRBV5-6; abundance: many; j_gene: TRBJ2-7; d_gene: NA
CDR3aa: CASSYSTSLGPPNEQFF; CDR3nt: TGTGCCAGCAGTTACTCCACCAGCTTAGGACCGCCCAATGAGCAGTTCTTC; v_gene: TRBV6-6; abundance: NA; j_gene: TRBJ2-1; d_gene: NA
CDR3aa: CASNGGDSYNEQFF; CDR3nt: TGTGCCAGTAATGGGGGGGACTCCTACAATGAGCAGTTCTTC; v_gene: TRBV19; abundance: few; j_gene: TRBJ2-1; d_gene: TRBD2
CDR3aa: CACRRAEINYGYTF; CDR3nt: TGTGCCTGCCGTAGGGCGGAAATTAACTATGGCTACACCTTC; v_gene: TRBV7-9; abundance: many; j_gene: TRBJ1-2; d_gene: NA
CDR3aa: CASSFEWVTEAFF; CDR3nt: TGCGCCAGCAGTTTCGAATGGGTCACTGAAGCTTTCTTT; v_gene: TRBV5-1; abundance: NA; j_gene: TRBJ1-1; d_gene: NA
CDR3aa: CASSSNANQPQHF; CDR3nt: TGTGCCAGCAGCTCGAATGCCAATCAGCCCCAGCATTTT; v_gene: TRBV7-9; abundance: few; j_gene: TRBJ1-5; d_gene: NA
CDR3aa: CASSEGRVAFF; CDR3nt: TGTGCCAGCAGTGAAGGGAGGGTGGCTTTCTTT; v_gene: TRBV6-1; abundance: many; j_gene: TRBJ1-1; d_gene: NA
CDR3aa: CASSDPQGSHEQYF; CDR3nt: TGCGCCAGCAGCGACCCCCAGGGCTCACACGAGCAGTACTTC; v_gene: TRBV5-1; abundance: few; j_gene: TRBJ2-7; d_gene: NA
CDR3aa: CASSNQGRTDTQYF; CDR3nt: TGTGCCAGCAGTAACCAGGGCCGCACAGATACGCAGTATTTT; v_gene: TRBV27; abundance: NA; j_gene: TRBJ2-3; d_gene: NA
CDR3aa: CASSLTGTSGNTGELFF; CDR3nt: TGTGCCAGCAGCTTAACCGGGACTAGCGGGAACACCGGGGAGCTGTTTTTT; v_gene: TRBV7-2; abundance: few; j_gene: TRBJ2-2; d_gene: TRBD2